This T cell receptor (beta chain) was sequenced in a study of OX40 agonist ivuxolimab in advanced cancers. Clones were read by immunoSEQ multiplex PCR, and TCRdb kept only the in-frame ones, dropping some. Here the sample spans about 120,000 clones, roughly 93% being singletons. Germline lookup yields CDR1 MNHEY and CDR2 SVGAGI. The CDR3 length is 14 residues. Trimming removed 6 bases from V and 4 bases from J; junction bases left unmatched: 7. This chain connects TRBV6-5 to TRBJ1-2, with 8 bases identical to TRBD1. The sequence was collected from an adult with an advanced solid tumor such as melanoma, head and neck, liver or kidney cancer. The sequencing here drew on CD4+ or CD8+ T cells sorted from blood, taken in a trial of the OX40 agonist ivuxolimab. The CDR3 loop reads CASRTGQGFYGYTF. CDR3 nucleotides: TGTGCCAGCAGGACAGGACAGGGCTTCTATGGCTACACCTTC.